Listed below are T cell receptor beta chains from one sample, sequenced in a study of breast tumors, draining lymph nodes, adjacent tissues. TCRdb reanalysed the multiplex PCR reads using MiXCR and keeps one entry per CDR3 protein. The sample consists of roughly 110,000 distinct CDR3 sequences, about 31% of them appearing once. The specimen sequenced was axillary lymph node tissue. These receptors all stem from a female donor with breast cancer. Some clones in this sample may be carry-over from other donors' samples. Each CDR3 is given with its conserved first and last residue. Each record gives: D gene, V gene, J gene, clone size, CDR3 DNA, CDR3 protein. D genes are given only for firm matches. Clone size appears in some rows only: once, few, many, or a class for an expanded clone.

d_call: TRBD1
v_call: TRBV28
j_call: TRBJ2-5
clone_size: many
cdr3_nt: TGTGCCAGCAGAAGGACAGGGACCTACCAAGAGACCCAGTACTTC
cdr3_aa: CASRRTGTYQETQYF

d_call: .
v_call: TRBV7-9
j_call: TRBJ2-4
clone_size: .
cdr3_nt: TGTGCCAGCAGCCCAACCCTCGGAGTAGCCAAAAACATTCAGTACTTC
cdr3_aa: CASSPTLGVAKNIQYF

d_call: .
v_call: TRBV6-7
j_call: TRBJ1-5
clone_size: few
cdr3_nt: TGTGCCAGCAGTCTTCCAGTGGGAGACAATCAGCCCCAGCATTTT
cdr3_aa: CASSLPVGDNQPQHF

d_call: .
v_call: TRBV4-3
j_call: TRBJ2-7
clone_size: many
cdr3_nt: TGCGCCAGCAGCCAAGGGGGCAGGGGGGCCTACGAGCAGTACTTC
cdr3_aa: CASSQGGRGAYEQYF

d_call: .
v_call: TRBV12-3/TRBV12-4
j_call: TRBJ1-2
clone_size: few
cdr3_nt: TGTGCCATACGGCCGGGGAGTCAACATGGCTACACCTTC
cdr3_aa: CAIRPGSQHGYTF

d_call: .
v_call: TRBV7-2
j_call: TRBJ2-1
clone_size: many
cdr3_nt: TGTGCCAGCAGCTTAGAGGGTACAAGACTAGAGCAGTTCTTC
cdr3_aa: CASSLEGTRLEQFF

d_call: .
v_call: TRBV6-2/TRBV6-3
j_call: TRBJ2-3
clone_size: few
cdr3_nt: TGTGCCAGCAGTCCGGGCAGGCCAGATACGCAGTATTTT
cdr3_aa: CASSPGRPDTQYF

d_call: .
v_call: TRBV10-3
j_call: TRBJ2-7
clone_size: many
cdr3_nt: TGTGCCACCCTTACCCTACGTAGCGAGCAGTACTTC
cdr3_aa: CATLTLRSEQYF

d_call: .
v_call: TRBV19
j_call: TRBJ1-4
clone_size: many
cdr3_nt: TGTGCCACCACCCACGCGGGGGAGGAAAAACTGTTTTTT
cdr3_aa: CATTHAGEEKLFF

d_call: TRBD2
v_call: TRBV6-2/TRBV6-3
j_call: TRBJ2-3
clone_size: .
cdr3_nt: TGTGCCAGCAGCCCCGGACTAGCGGGACCGGATCCGGAATTT
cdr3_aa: CASSPGLAGPDPEF

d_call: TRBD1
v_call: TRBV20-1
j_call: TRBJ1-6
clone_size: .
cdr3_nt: TGCAGTGCTAGTAGCAGGGGGCTGTCACCCCTCCACTTT
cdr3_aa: CSASSRGLSPLHF

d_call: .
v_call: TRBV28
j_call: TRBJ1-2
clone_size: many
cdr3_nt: TGTGCCAGCAGTTTTTTCGGAGCTAACTATGGCTACACCTTC
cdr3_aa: CASSFFGANYGYTF

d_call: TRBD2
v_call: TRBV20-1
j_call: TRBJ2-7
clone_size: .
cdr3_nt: TGCAGTGCTAGAGCGGGACTAGCGGGAGGTGACGAGCAGTACTTC
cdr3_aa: CSARAGLAGGDEQYF

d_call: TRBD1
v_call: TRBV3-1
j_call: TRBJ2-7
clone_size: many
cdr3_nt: TGTGCCAGCAGCCTAAGACAGGGGGCGTTCTACGAGCAGTACTTC
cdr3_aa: CASSLRQGAFYEQYF

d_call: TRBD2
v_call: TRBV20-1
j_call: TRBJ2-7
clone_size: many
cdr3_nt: TGCAGTGCTATACCTGGACTAGCGGGAGGGGAGCAGTACTTC
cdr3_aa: CSAIPGLAGGEQYF

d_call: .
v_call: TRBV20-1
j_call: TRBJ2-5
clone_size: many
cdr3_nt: TGCAGTGCTAGGGGGCCCGCAGAGACCCAGTACTTC
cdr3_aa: CSARGPAETQYF

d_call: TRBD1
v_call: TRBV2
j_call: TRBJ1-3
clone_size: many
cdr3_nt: TGTGCCAGCAGAAGGGACAGTGGAAACACCATATATTTT
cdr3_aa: CASRRDSGNTIYF

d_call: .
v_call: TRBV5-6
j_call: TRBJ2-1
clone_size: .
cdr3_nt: TGTGCCAGCAGCTTATACAATGCGCAGTTCTTC
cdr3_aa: CASSLYNAQFF

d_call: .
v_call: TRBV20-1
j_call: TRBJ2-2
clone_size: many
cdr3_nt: TGCAGTGCCCGTGGGGGATGGACCGGGGAGCTGTTTTTT
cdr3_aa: CSARGGWTGELFF

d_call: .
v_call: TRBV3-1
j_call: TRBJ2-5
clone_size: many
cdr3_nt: TGTGCCAGCAGCCACCCCGGTAGGCAAGAGACCCAGTACTTC
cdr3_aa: CASSHPGRQETQYF

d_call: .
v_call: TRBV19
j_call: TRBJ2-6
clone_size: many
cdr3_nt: TGTGCCAGTAAATCCCCTTATGGGGGTCCCGGGGCCAACGTCCTGACTTTC
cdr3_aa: CASKSPYGGPGANVLTF

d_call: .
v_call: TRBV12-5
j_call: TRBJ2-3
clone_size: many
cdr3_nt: TGTGCTAGTACTCCGGGTTTCACTAGCACAGATACGCAGTATTTT
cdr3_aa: CASTPGFTSTDTQYF

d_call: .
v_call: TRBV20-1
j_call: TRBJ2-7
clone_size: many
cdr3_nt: TGCAGTGCCCTAGCTAGGAGCTCCTACGAGCAGTACTTC
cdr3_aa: CSALARSSYEQYF

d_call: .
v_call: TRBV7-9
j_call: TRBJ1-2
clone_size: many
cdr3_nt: TGTGCCAGCAGCTTAGCAGGGCAGTCCTATGGCTACACCTTC
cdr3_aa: CASSLAGQSYGYTF

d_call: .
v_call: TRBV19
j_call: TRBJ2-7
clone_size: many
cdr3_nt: TGTGCCAGTAGAGGAGGGGGGGCTGTGCCATACGAGCAGTACTTC
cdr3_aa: CASRGGGAVPYEQYF

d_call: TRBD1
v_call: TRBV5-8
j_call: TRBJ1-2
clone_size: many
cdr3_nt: TGTGCCAGCAGCTTGGCCCAACAGGGGGTGAACTATGGCTACACCTTC
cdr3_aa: CASSLAQQGVNYGYTF

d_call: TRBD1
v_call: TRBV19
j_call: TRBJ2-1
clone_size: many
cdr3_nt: TGTGCCAGTAGTATCGGGTGGGGGACAGGGCCGAACAATGAGCAGTTCTTC
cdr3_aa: CASSIGWGTGPNNEQFF

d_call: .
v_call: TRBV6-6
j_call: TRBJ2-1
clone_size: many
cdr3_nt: TGTGCCAGCACTGTGGCTCGCTCCTACAATGAGCAGTTCTTC
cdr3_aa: CASTVARSYNEQFF

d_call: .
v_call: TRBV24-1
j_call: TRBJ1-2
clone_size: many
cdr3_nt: TGTGCCACAAGGGGACCCGGCGGATATGGCTACACCTTC
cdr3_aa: CATRGPGGYGYTF

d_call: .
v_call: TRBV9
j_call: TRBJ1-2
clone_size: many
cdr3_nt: TGTGCCAGCAGCGTCCAGGGAGGGGACTATGGCTACACCTTC
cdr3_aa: CASSVQGGDYGYTF

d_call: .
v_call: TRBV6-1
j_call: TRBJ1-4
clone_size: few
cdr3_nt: TGTGCCAGCAGTCACTCTGGGTTTGGCGAAAAACTGTTTTTT
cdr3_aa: CASSHSGFGEKLFF

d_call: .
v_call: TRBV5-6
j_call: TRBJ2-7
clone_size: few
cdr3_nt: TGTGCCAGCAGCTGGGAGACGGGCCTTCGGGACGAGCAGTACTTC
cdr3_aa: CASSWETGLRDEQYF

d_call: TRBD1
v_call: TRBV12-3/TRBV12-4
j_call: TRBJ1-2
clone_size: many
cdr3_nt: TGTGCCAGCAGCATCTCGGGACAGGAATTCTATGGCTACACCTTC
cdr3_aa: CASSISGQEFYGYTF

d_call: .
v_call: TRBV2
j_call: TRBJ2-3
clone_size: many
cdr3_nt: TGTGCCAGGGACTGGGATCGGGTCACAGATACGCAGTATTTT
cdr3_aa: CARDWDRVTDTQYF

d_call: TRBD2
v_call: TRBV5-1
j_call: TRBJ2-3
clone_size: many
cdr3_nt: TGCGCCAGCAGCTTAGCGGGGCCTAGCACAGATACGCAGTATTTT
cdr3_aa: CASSLAGPSTDTQYF

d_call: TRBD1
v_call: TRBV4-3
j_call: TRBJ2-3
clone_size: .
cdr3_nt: TGCGCCAGCAGCCAAGATCCCCAGGGGGCATCAGATACGCAGTATTTT
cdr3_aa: CASSQDPQGASDTQYF